A single sample gave rise to the 26 T cell receptor beta chains below, sequenced in a study of shared clonotypes between healthy human individuals. The table came from immunoSEQ multiplex PCR; TCRdb's copy has only in-frame clones and leaves some out. Among approximately 500,000 clones, 60% to 85% were seen once, and the ten largest hold 10% to 15%. Source material: PBMCs. The origin of the receptors is a woman aged 40-49 years in good health. Some clones in this sample may be carry-over from other donors' samples.

This clone was recorded at least ten times. The J gene is TRBJ1-2, the V gene TRBV15; D ambiguous. Germline CDR1 and CDR2: LNHNV and YYDKDF (reference sequence). V shed 5 bases and J shed 5 bases, with 21 bases lying between them. The CDR3 has 16 residues. The CDR3 protein is CATSLRKTSLPYGYTF. The CDR3 DNA reads as TGTGCCACCAGCCTTCGAAAGACGAGCCTACCATATGGCTACACCTTC.

J is TRBJ1-4 and V is TRBV5-4; 7 bases are shared with TRBD1. Germline loops: CDR1 SGHNT, CDR2 YYREEE (reference sequence). This CDR3 spans 14 amino acids. Trimming removed 0 bases from V and 5 bases from J; junction bases left unmatched: 1. CDR3 nucleotides: TGTGCCAGCAGCTTGGCAGGGGGAAATGAAAAACTGTTTTTT. As protein: CASSLAGGNEKLFF.

The chain uses TRBV6-1 and TRBJ2-5, with unresolved D. The germline V and J ends were trimmed by 6 bases and 1 base, with 9 bases remaining between them. The length of the CDR3 is 13 residues. Germline CDR1 reads MNHNS; CDR2 reads SASEGT. In DNA, the CDR3 is TGTGCCAGCAGACGACGGGCCCAAGAGACCCAGTACTTC. Amino acids: CASRRRAQETQYF.

The V and J genes are TRBV10-2 and TRBJ2-7, with 11 bases fitting TRBD2. CDR3 size: 16 residues. Trimming took 8 bases from V and 2 from J; bases not matched to a gene: 11. Germline V CDR1 and CDR2: WSHSY, SAAADI. For the CDR3, the DNA is TGCGCCAGCGACGGGACTAGCGGAGGGGGCCCCTACGAGCAGTACTTC. It is translated as CASDGTSGGGPYEQYF.

This chain connects TRBV7-9 to TRBJ2-7; maybe TRBD1 (6 bases). V shed 5 bases and J shed 0 bases, with 14 bases lying between them. CDR3 length: 15 amino acids. In germline, CDR1 is SEHNR, CDR2 FQNEAQ (reference sequence). The CDR3 loop is CASSPGAMSSYEQYF. The DNA of the CDR3 is TGTGCCAGCAGCCCAGGGGCTATGAGCTCCTACGAGCAGTACTTC.

This clone was found many times. The chain has TRBV11-2 and TRBJ2-7; D gene uncertain. The V end was cut by 2 bases, the J end by 5 bases, with 13 bases between. The CDR3 covers 14 residues. CDR1 SGHAT and CDR2 FQNNGV come from the germline V gene. The CDR3 reads CASSLNFREHEQYF. CDR3 DNA sequence: TGTGCCAGCAGCTTAAACTTCAGAGAGCACGAGCAGTACTTC.

This chain uses TRBV30 with TRBJ1-1; 7 nucleotides agree with TRBD1. The CDR3 sequence is 17 residues long. V shed 1 base, J shed 4 bases, and the junction held 15 bases outside the gene matches. The germline gives CDR1 GTSNPN, CDR2 SVGIG (reference sequence). The CDR3 nucleotides read TGTGCCTGGAGTGGTGTCGGGGCCAACAGGGGCCGCACTGAAGCTTTCTTT. It translates to CAWSGVGANRGRTEAFF.

In nucleotides, the CDR3 is TGCAGCGTTGACGCGGGACTTCTGACAACCTACGAGCAGTACTTC. It translates to CSVDAGLLTTYEQYF. The genes are TRBV29-1 and TRBJ2-7; D perhaps matches TRBD2 (6 bases). CDR1 is SQVTM and CDR2 is ANQGSEA in the germline V gene. The V gene lost 3 bases and the J gene lost 2 bases, with 17 bases spanning the gap. The CDR3 covers 15 residues.

This clone was counted once. The chain joins TRBV4-2 to TRBJ2-1, with unresolved D. This CDR3 is 15 amino acids long. Germline V gives CDR1 LGHNA, CDR2 YNFKEQ. Trimming cost V 2 bases and J 0 bases, with 8 bases left between them. CDR3 sequence: CASSQLKSSYNEQFF. The CDR3 nucleotides read TGTGCCAGCAGCCAACTTAAGAGCTCCTACAATGAGCAGTTCTTC.

Ten or more counts support this clone. The genes are TRBV19 and TRBJ2-7; TRBD1 matches at 8 bases. Germline loops: CDR1 LNHDA, CDR2 SQIVND (reference sequence). The CDR3 length is 15 residues. The trim removed 4 bases at V and 3 bases at J, leaving 8 bases unmatched. CDR3 amino acids: CASSKGQGAVYEQYF. In nucleotides, the CDR3 is TGTGCCAGTAGTAAAGGGCAGGGGGCAGTCTACGAGCAGTACTTC.

This clone has just one count. The rearrangement joins TRBV13 to TRBJ2-3; 9 bases fit TRBD2. Unmatched junction bases numbered 15, after V lost 5 bases and J lost 0 bases. There are 19 residues in the CDR3. Germline V lookup: CDR1 PRHDT, CDR2 FYEKMQ (reference sequence). The DNA for the CDR3 is TGTGCCAGCAGCAAATCGACTAGCGGAGGGGGCTCTAGCACAGATACGCAGTATTTT. It translates to CASSKSTSGGGSSTDTQYF.

The chain links TRBV5-1 to TRBJ1-2; 9 nucleotides line up with TRBD1. The trim removed 4 bases at V and 2 bases at J, leaving 3 bases unmatched. CDR3 length equals 14 residues. CDR1 SGHRS and CDR2 YFSETQ come from the germline V gene. The CDR3 is CASSMGQGNYGYTF. The CDR3 DNA reads TGCGCCAGCAGCATGGGACAGGGAAACTATGGCTACACCTTC.

This chain joins TRBV28 and TRBJ2-1; 11 nucleotides agree with TRBD2. V shed 6 bases and J 5 bases; nucleotides not matched to a gene: 9. Germline CDR1 is MDHEN and CDR2 is SYDVKM. CDR3 length: 16 residues. Here the CDR3 DNA reads TGTGCCAGCAGCTACAACGTAGCGGGGGGGAACAATGAGCAGTTCTTC. Protein sequence: CASSYNVAGGNNEQFF.

The CDR3 region is CASSLRTVTDTQYF. In DNA form, the CDR3 reads TGTGCCAGCAGCCTCAGGACAGTTACAGATACGCAGTATTTT. The gene calls are TRBV11-1 and TRBJ2-3; a weak D match, TRBD1 (6 bases). This CDR3 region has 14 residues. CDR1 and CDR2 from the germline V gene are SGHAT and FQDESV (reference sequence). Between the trimmed V and J ends, which lost 5 bases and 3 bases, there was a span of 12 bases. Supplemented by reference TRBV11-1 and TRBJ2-3, the full variable domain reads EAEVAQSPRYKITEKSQAVAFWCDPISGHATLYWYRQILGQGPELLVQFQDESVVDDSQLPKDRFSAERLKGVDSTLKIQPAELGDSAMYLCASSLRTVTDTQYFGPGTRLTVL.

This clone was seen only once. J is TRBJ2-7 and V is TRBV7-8; 7 positions agree with TRBD1. The CDR3 contains 16 residues. V lost 1 base and J lost 4; bases outside the gene matches: 10. Germline assignment: CDR1 SGHVS and CDR2 FQNEAQ. The CDR3 loop is CASSLGVRTGGYEQYF. The CDR3 region has the DNA TGTGCCAGCAGCTTAGGTGTTCGGACAGGAGGATACGAGCAGTACTTC.

The chain recombines TRBV20-1 with TRBJ2-5; D remains unclear. With 6 bases removed from V and 5 bases from J, the gap between germline ends came to 10 bases. Germline loops: CDR1 DFQATT, CDR2 SNEGSKA (reference sequence). This CDR3 contains 11 residues. The CDR3, as DNA: TGCAGTGCCCCGAATCTGGAGACCCAGTACTTC. Its protein is CSAPNLETQYF.

The chain couples TRBV28 to TRBJ1-5; no firm D call. The CDR3 is 18 residues long. V was shortened by 3 bases and J by 0 bases, with 18 bases between the two germline ends. Germline values: CDR1 MDHEN, CDR2 SYDVKM. The DNA for the CDR3 is TGTGCCAGCAGTTTCTCCCGGGGTGCGGCTTATAGCAATCAGCCCCAGCATTTT. Its translation is CASSFSRGAAYSNQPQHF.

A word on this clone: At the DNA level, this CDR3 is encoded by other sequences in the same sample as well. The chain uses TRBV18 and TRBJ2-7; D ambiguous. V was clipped by 3 bases and J by 0 bases, with 6 bases between them. The germline V gene encodes CDR1 KGHSH and CDR2 LQKENI. This CDR3 is 13 amino acids long. The CDR3 nucleotides read TGTGCCAGCTCACCCCCAGGCTCCTACGAGCAGTACTTC. Amino acid sequence: CASSPPGSYEQYF.

The J gene is TRBJ2-7, the V gene TRBV10-3; 9 nucleotides line up with TRBD2. The CDR3 runs to 15 residues. J was trimmed by 1 base and V by 4 bases; bases with no gene match: 5. The germline V gene has CDR1 ENHRY and CDR2 SYGVKD. The DNA for the CDR3 is TGTGCCATCAGTGGGAGGCGGGAGGGTTCCTACGAGCAGTACTTC. It is translated as CAISGRREGSYEQYF.

The rearrangement joins TRBV5-1 to TRBJ1-2; possible D gene TRBD1, 5 bases. This CDR3 is built from 15 residues. Germline V CDR1 and CDR2: SGHRS, YFSETQ. Trimming took 5 bases from V and 8 from J, leaving 22 bases between them. The CDR3: CASRQTPGTSEGYTF. DNA for the CDR3: TGCGCCAGCAGGCAAACCCCAGGGACCTCGGAGGGCTACACCTTC.

The V gene is TRBV19, the J gene TRBJ1-1; the D gene is possibly TRBD1 (5 bases). CDR3 size: 15 residues. Trimming took off 1 base at V and 5 bases at J, with 14 bases between the two ends. The germline V gene has CDR1 LNHDA and CDR2 SQIVND (reference sequence). The CDR3 here is CASSIGGGVVTEAFF. The CDR3 bases are TGTGCCAGTAGTATAGGGGGGGGAGTGGTAACTGAAGCTTTCTTT.

The chain recombines TRBV5-4 with TRBJ2-3, with 7 bases that match TRBD1. The germline gives CDR1 SGHNT, CDR2 YYREEE (reference sequence). With V trimmed by 0 bases and J by 5 bases, 12 bases remained unmatched. CDR3 length equals 17 residues. CDR3 in amino acids: CASSLDPGQFSKDTQYF. The CDR3 DNA reads as TGTGCCAGCAGCTTGGATCCGGGACAGTTTTCCAAAGATACGCAGTATTTT. Using reference TRBV5-4 and TRBJ2-3 for the parts outside the CDR3, the full variable domain is ETGVTQSPTHLIKTRGQQVTLRCSSQSGHNTVSWYQQALGQGPQFIFQYYREEENGRGNFPPRFSGLQFPNYSSELNVNALELDDSALYLCASSLDPGQFSKDTQYFGPGTRLTVL.

The table lists this clone with a few counts. The rearrangement uses TRBV5-4 and TRBJ2-5, with 11 bases identical to TRBD1. Germline lookup yields CDR1 SGHNT and CDR2 YYREEE (reference sequence). This CDR3 is built from 16 residues. V trimming: 4 bases; J trimming: 4 bases; junction bases outside the gene matches: 9. The CDR3 DNA sequence: TGTGCCAGCAGCCCCGGGGGACAGGGGGATGTAGAGACCCAGTACTTC. Protein: CASSPGGQGDVETQYF.

CDR3 residues: CASSWDRGVEKLFF. The DNA for the CDR3 is TGTGCCAGCAGTTGGGACAGGGGCGTGGAAAAACTGTTTTTT. This chain connects TRBV28 to TRBJ1-4, with 10 bases fitting TRBD1. The CDR3 loop spans 14 amino acids. The trim removed 4 bases at V and 8 bases at J, leaving 4 bases unmatched. Germline V lookup: CDR1 MDHEN, CDR2 SYDVKM.

This chain connects TRBV27 to TRBJ1-5; D possibly corresponds to TRBD1 (5 bases). Germline CDR1 and CDR2: MNHEY and SMNVEV (reference sequence). V lost 2 bases and J 9 bases, leaving 17 bases between the germline ends. The CDR3 loop spans 15 amino acids. Written as DNA, the CDR3 is TGTGCCAGCAGTTTACGCCTGACAGACTCGCGGCCCCAGCATTTT. Encoded protein: CASSLRLTDSRPQHF.

The genes are TRBV28 and TRBJ2-7, with 8 nucleotides matching TRBD2. The germline CDR1 and CDR2 sequences are MDHEN and SYDVKM. V shed 5 bases and J 0 bases; nucleotides not matched to a gene: 9. There are 16 residues in the CDR3. The CDR3 region is CASSPVGRAGSYEQYF. The CDR3 nucleotides read TGTGCCAGCAGTCCGGTCGGGAGGGCCGGCTCCTACGAGCAGTACTTC.